The TCR beta chain under discussion was sequenced for a study of CD8+ T cells in alopecia areata (dated by TCRdb to the late 2010s). At the level of the whole study: Treated patients were enrolled in an open-label pilot trial of oral tofacitinib at 5 to 10 mg twice daily for moderate-to-severe alopecia areata. Tofacitinib was given for 6 to 18 months, followed by 6 months of follow-up off drug to assess delayed response and recurrence. In treated patients, disease severity was measured using the SALT score, which gives the percentage of scalp surface area affected. The study used high-throughput TCRbeta sequencing to examine T cell clonal expansion in alopecia areata, in both the C3H/HeJ mouse model and human patients. Scalp tissue and sorted CD4+ and CD8+ peripheral blood T cells from patchy and totalis/universalis alopecia areata patients and from healthy controls were covered by human TCRbeta sequencing. Biopsies were taken from tofacitinib-treated patients at baseline and at 4 and 24 weeks of treatment, and a later scalp biopsy was taken in several of the tofacitinib-treated patients. Scalp clonality was compared among normal scalp (n=4), patchy alopecia areata scalp (n=8), and alopecia totalis/universalis scalp (n=8). The RNA source kit depended on sample type: the PAXgene miRNA kit for fixed scalp, the miRNeasy kit for PBMCs, and the RNeasy kit for mouse skin. Amplification of TCRbeta CDR3 regions was done by immunoSEQ multiplex PCR using 35 Vbeta forward primers and 13 Jbeta reverse primers.

Overall results and qualifications from the work: Scalp clonality and the number of expanded CD8+ clones among the top 100 scalp clones were significantly decreased by tofacitinib. Compared with normal scalp, lesional scalp, particularly in alopecia totalis/universalis, had higher clonality and more expanded CD8+ clones, which suggests antigenic drive. Many expanded lesional clones were found to persist in scalp and blood during tofacitinib treatment, and relapse after treatment cessation may be partly explained by this persistence. Compared with mice, TCR sequences shared between patients were less clear, possibly partly because of HLA diversity across the patient population. Because the treated cohort was small and had only one nonresponder, larger studies are needed to examine links between baseline CD8+ expansion and response. Resident alphabeta T cells in normal human skin are also sequenced, complicating scalp TCR repertoire analysis, unlike mouse skin dominated by gammadelta T cells.

About this clone: The target of this receptor is not known. No base-level quality is on record; no much larger clone is a single base apart.

The intended sense of this specimen's time point label: four to five weeks on oral tofacitinib. The treatment or condition label of this sample denotes: oral pan-JAK inhibitor, 5-10 mg twice daily. Lesional scalp punch biopsies and peripheral blood were collected from alopecia areata patients. PBMCs were separated by density centrifugation and stained for CD3, CD4 and CD8, after which CD4+ and CD8+ T cells were sorted on a FACSAria. V lost 0 bases and J lost 4 bases, and the count of bases not matched to a germline gene is 3. Its CDR3 holds 16 amino acids, cysteine through phenylalanine. The entry retains the CDR3 DNA only, 48 bases that are in frame from base 1. The CDR1 and CDR2 encoded by the germline V gene (reference sequence) are SEHNR and FQNEAQ. Libraries were prepared through the immunoSEQ multiplex PCR assay. RNA was extracted from all samples and reverse transcribed into cDNA, which served as template for TCR sequencing. First-strand cDNA was synthesized with SuperScript III using a 2:1 mix of oligo-dT and random hexamers. A synthetic immune receptor repertoire was used to measure amplification bias, and any remaining bias was corrected computationally. Processing in the source paper ran as follows. Raw reads were preprocessed to remove errors, and CDR3 was defined according to IMGT conventions as the region from the conserved cysteine to phenylalanine. Clonality was computed as 1 minus the Shannon entropy, with the entropy normalized by log2 of the number of productive unique TCRs. Scalp TCRbeta sequences were cross-referenced with sorted blood CD4 and CD8 repertoires so that the CD4 or CD8 identity of scalp clones could be inferred. In its TCRdb copy, this immuneACCESS table keeps in-frame sequences only and misses some clones. Where compared with another copy, unresolved V genes explain less than half of these, and the others have no known cause. D and trimming were read from the DNA, whereas the V and J calls and clone size are those reported in that table. Here the sample has 190,000 or so clones; 60% occur a single time. Approximately 3.4% of the sample lies in the top ten.

This TCR was recovered from a human donor with alopecia areata. This receptor chain uses TRBV7-9 and TRBJ2-3; 11 bases in the middle match TRBD2. The sample was CD4+ T cells sorted from blood, taken at week 4, from a patient treated with tofacitinib. The DNA sequence reads TGTGCCAGCAGCTTAGCGATTAGCGGGGGGGCAGATACGCAGTATTTT. Its protein reads: CASSLAISGGADTQYF.